This is a list of T cell receptor beta chains from one sample in a study of T cell responses to AZD1222 COVID-19 vaccine. Some clones are missing from TCRdb's copy, which holds only in-frame ones; the method was immunoSEQ multiplex PCR. This table holds over 150,000 clones, 85% to 90% found once. Source: peripheral blood, taken on day 0 of AZD1222 vaccination. The receptor set was obtained from an adult in good health. The CDR3 runs from the conserved cysteine through the conserved F or W. Each record gives: V gene, CDR3 length, D gene, J gene, CDR3 DNA, CDR3 protein. A D gene is named only where the DNA matches it firmly.

TRBV9	14	-	TRBJ2-3	TGTGCCAGCAGCGTAGCGGGAAGGGGGGATACGCAGTATTTT	CASSVAGRGDTQYF
TRBV11-3	17	-	TRBJ2-1	TGTGCCAGCAGCCCCCCAGTGGGCAGGACCAGGAACAATGAGCAGTTCTTC	CASSPPVGRTRNNEQFF
TRBV28	13	TRBD1	TRBJ2-7	TGTGCCAGCAGTTTTAACAGGGGGAACGAGCAGTACTTC	CASSFNRGNEQYF
TRBV21-1	15	-	TRBJ1-2	TGTGCCAGCAGCAAACCGCGACAGGACGGGCAAGGCTACACCTTC	CASSKPRQDGQGYTF
TRBV10-3	14	-	TRBJ2-2	TGTGCCATCAGTCCCTCGCTGAACACCGGGGAGCTGTTTTTT	CAISPSLNTGELFF
TRBV7-9	17	TRBD2	TRBJ2-5	TGTGCCAGCAGCTTAGGGACTTCTAGCGGGGGAGGAGAGACCCAGTACTTC	CASSLGTSSGGGETQYF
TRBV29-1	15	-	TRBJ1-5	TGCAGCGCCACAATCGTTACTGATAGCAATCAGCCCCAGCATTTT	CSATIVTDSNQPQHF
TRBV14	13	TRBD1	TRBJ1-2	TGTGCCAGCAGCCCCCGGACAGGGGATGGCTACACCTTC	CASSPRTGDGYTF
TRBV14	14	-	TRBJ2-5	TGTGCCAGCAGCCAAAATGCGGGACAAGAGACCCAGTACTTC	CASSQNAGQETQYF
TRBV24-1	11	-	TRBJ1-2	TGTGCCACCAGTGATTCATGGCTCTACACCTTC	CATSDSWLYTF
TRBV10-3	16	-	TRBJ1-3	TGTGCCATCAGTGAGCCACCCAATCGCAGGGTGGACACCATATATTTT	CAISEPPNRRVDTIYF
TRBV19	16	TRBD1	TRBJ2-7	TGTGCCAGTAGTATAGGATCCGGGACAGGGAATCACGAGCAGTACTTC	CASSIGSGTGNHEQYF
TRBV18	12	-	TRBJ2-3	TGTGCCAGCTCACCACCGGCAGATACGCAGTATTTT	CASSPPADTQYF
TRBV24-1	14	-	TRBJ1-5	TGTGCCACCAGTGATTCCCCAGGGAAACAGCCCCAGCATTTT	CATSDSPGKQPQHF
TRBV19	13	-	TRBJ1-1	TGTGCCAGTAGTATAGACAGGGCCACTGAAGCTTTCTTT	CASSIDRATEAFF
TRBV7-6	15	TRBD1	TRBJ1-5	TGTGCCAGCAGCAGAGGGACAGGGGGCTTTCAGCCCCAGCATTTT	CASSRGTGGFQPQHF
TRBV11-1	15	-	TRBJ2-1	TGTGCCAGCAGCGCCCGACTACCGGGTATAGATGAGCAGTTCTTC	CASSARLPGIDEQFF
TRBV7-2	15	-	TRBJ2-4	TGTGCCAGCAGCTTAGGCGGGATCGCCAAAAACATTCAGTACTTC	CASSLGGIAKNIQYF
TRBV4-2	17	TRBD2	TRBJ2-3	TGTGCCAGCAGCCAAGGCACTAGCGGGATTAGCACAGATACGCAGTATTTT	CASSQGTSGISTDTQYF
TRBV30	13	-	TRBJ1-2	TGTGCCTGGAGTGGGGGCTCTAACTATGGCTACACCTTC	CAWSGGSNYGYTF
TRBV19	18	-	TRBJ1-2	TGTGCCAGTAGTATAGGCCCCCAGGGCTTAACGACTTACTATGGCTACACCTTC	CASSIGPQGLTTYYGYTF
TRBV2	15	-	TRBJ2-5	TGTGCCAGCAGTGATAACAGGATAGTCCAAGAGACCCAGTACTTC	CASSDNRIVQETQYF
TRBV5-6	17	TRBD1	TRBJ1-4	TGTGCCAGCAGCCCGACCTACGGGGGACAGGGGACTGAAAAACTGTTTTTT	CASSPTYGGQGTEKLFF
TRBV15	16	-	TRBJ1-5	TGTGCCACCAGCGAGAGGTGGGGGACGCGCAATCAGCCCCAGCATTTT	CATSERWGTRNQPQHF
TRBV6-2/TRBV6-3	15	TRBD1	TRBJ1-1	TGTGCCAGCAGTTATAGGGGGCCAGGGAACACTGAAGCTTTCTTT	CASSYRGPGNTEAFF
TRBV7-2	15	TRBD1	TRBJ1-5	TGTGCCAGCAGCCGCGGACAGGTAGTCGATCAGCCCCAGCATTTT	CASSRGQVVDQPQHF
TRBV5-5	15	-	TRBJ1-5	TGTGCCAGCAGCGCCGTACAGGGCCCGAGCCAGCCCCAGCATTTT	CASSAVQGPSQPQHF